Included here is one T cell receptor (beta chain) sequence, with context. Sequenced by immunoSEQ multiplex PCR; TCRdb stores in-frame clones only, minus some. Of about 110,000 clones listed, 85% to 95% are singletons. CDR3 size: 14 residues. Germline V gene data show CDR1 as LNHDA and CDR2 as SQIVND (reference sequence). V was shortened by 5 bases and J by 2 bases, with 10 bases between the two germline ends. The sample belongs to a study of T cell changes during pregnancy in multiple sclerosis. The TCR was taken from a female donor in good health, enrolled as a control in a pregnancy study. Sequences were derived from peripheral blood, sampled in the third trimester of pregnancy. The rearrangement links TRBV19 to TRBJ1-5, with a tentative D call TRBD1 (5 bases). CDR3 DNA sequence: TGTGCCAGTAGTTCGGGAGGGGGCAATCAGCCCCAGCATTTT. It codes for CASSSGGGNQPQHF. Using reference TRBV19 and TRBJ1-5 for the parts outside the CDR3, the full variable domain is DGGITQSPKYLFRKEGQNVTLSCEQNLNHDAMYWYRQDPGQGLRLIYYSQIVNDFQKGDIAEGYSVSREKKESFPLTVTSAQKNPTAFYLCASSSGGGNQPQHFGDGTRLSIL.